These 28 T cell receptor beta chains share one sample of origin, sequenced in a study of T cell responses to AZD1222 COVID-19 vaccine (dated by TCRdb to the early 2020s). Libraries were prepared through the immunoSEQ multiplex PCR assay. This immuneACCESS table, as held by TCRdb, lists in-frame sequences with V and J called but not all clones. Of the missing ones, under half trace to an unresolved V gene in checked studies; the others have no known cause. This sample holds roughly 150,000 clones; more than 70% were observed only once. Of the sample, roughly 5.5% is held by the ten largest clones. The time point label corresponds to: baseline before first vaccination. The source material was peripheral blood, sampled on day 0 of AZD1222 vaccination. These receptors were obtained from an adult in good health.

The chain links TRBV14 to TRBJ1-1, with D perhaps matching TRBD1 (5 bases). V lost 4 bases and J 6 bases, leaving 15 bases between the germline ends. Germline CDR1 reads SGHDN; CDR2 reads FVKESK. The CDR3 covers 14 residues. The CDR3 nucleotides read TGTGCCAGCAGCCCCCAGGGTTTCGTCGCTGAAGCTTTCTTT. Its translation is CASSPQGFVAEAFF.

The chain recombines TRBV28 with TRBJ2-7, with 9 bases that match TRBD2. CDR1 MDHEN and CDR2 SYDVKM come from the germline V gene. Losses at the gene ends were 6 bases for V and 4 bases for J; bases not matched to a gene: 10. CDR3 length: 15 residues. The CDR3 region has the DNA TGTGCCAGCAGCCGCCCTGGGACTAGCCTATACGAGCAGTACTTC. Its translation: CASSRPGTSLYEQYF. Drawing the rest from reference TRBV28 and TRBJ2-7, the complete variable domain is DVKVTQSSRYLVKRTGEKVFLECVQDMDHENMFWYRQDPGLGLRLIYFSYDVKMKEKGDIPEGYSVSREKKERFSLILESASTNQTSMYLCASSRPGTSLYEQYFGPGTRLTVT.

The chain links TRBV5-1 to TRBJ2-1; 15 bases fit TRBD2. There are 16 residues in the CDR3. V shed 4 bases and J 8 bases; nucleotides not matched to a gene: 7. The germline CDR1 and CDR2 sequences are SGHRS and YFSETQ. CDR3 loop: CASSKGLAGGIYEQFF. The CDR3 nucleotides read TGCGCCAGCAGCAAGGGACTAGCGGGAGGTATCTATGAGCAGTTCTTC.

CDR3 residues: CASSPPTGTYEQYF. DNA for the CDR3: TGTGCCAGCTCACCGCCTACAGGGACCTACGAGCAGTACTTC. V and J are TRBV18 and TRBJ2-7; the D gene is possibly TRBD1 (6 bases). This CDR3 has 14 amino acids. Germline V gives CDR1 KGHSH, CDR2 LQKENI. Deletions cut 3 bases from V and 2 bases from J, with 11 bases between.

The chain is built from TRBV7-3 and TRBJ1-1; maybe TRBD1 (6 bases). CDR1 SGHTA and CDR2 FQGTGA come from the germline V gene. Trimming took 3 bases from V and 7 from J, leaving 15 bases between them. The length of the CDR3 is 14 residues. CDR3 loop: CASSLAGDVGEAFF. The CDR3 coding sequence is TGTGCCAGCAGCTTGGCAGGGGATGTAGGTGAAGCTTTCTTT. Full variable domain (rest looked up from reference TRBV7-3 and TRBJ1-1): GAGVSQTPSNKVTEKGKYVELRCDPISGHTALYWYRQSLGQGPEFLIYFQGTGAADDSGLPNDRFFAVRPEGSVSTLKIQRTERGDSAVYLCASSLAGDVGEAFFGQGTRLTVV.

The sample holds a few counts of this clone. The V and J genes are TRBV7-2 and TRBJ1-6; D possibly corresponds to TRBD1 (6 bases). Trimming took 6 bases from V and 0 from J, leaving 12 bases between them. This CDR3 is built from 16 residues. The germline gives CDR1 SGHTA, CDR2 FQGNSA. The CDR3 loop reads CASRNDRSSYNSPLHF. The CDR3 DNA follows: TGTGCCAGCAGAAATGACAGGAGCTCCTATAATTCACCCCTCCACTTT. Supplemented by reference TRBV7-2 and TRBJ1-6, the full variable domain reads GAGVSQSPSNKVTEKGKDVELRCDPISGHTALYWYRQSLGQGLEFLIYFQGNSAPDKSGLPSDRFSAERTGGSVSTLTIQRTQQEDSAVYLCASRNDRSSYNSPLHFGNGTRLTVT.

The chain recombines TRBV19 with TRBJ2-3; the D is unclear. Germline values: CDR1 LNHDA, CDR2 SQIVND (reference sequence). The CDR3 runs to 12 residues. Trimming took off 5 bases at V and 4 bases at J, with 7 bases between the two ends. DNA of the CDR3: TGTGCCAGTAGTCTCGGGCCAGATACGCAGTATTTT. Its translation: CASSLGPDTQYF.

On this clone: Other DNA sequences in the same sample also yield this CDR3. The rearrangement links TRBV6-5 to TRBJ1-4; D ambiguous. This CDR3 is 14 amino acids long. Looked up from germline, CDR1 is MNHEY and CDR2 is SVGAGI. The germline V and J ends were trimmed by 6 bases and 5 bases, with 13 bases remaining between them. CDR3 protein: CASRPQGRNEKLFF. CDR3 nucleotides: TGTGCCAGCAGGCCCCAAGGGCGAAATGAAAAACTGTTTTTT.

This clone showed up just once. This CDR3 is CASVVRDQPQHF. In nucleotides, the CDR3 is TGTGCCAGCGTGGTTAGGGATCAGCCCCAGCATTTT. The gene calls are TRBV28 and TRBJ1-5; D uncertain. CDR1 and CDR2 from the germline V gene are MDHEN and SYDVKM. The germline V and J ends were trimmed by 8 bases and 5 bases, with 10 bases remaining between them. This CDR3 contains 12 residues.

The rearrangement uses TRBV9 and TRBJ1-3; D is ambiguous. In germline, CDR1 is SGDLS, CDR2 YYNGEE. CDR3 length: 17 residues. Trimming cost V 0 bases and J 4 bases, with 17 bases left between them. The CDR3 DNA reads TGTGCCAGCAGCGTAGATCCCCGAGGGTCGATCGGAAACACCATATATTTT. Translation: CASSVDPRGSIGNTIYF. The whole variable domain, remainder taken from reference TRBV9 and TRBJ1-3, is DSGVTQTPKHLITATGQRVTLRCSPRSGDLSVYWYQQSLDQGLQFLIQYYNGEERAKGNILERFSAQQFPDLHSELNLSSLELGDSALYFCASSVDPRGSIGNTIYFGEGSWLTVV.

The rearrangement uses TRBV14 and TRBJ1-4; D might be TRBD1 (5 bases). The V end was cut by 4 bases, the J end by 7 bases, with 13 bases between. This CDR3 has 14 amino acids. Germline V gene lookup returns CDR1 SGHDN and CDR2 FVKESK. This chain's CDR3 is CASSPNGGGEKLFF. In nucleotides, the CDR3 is TGTGCCAGCAGCCCCAACGGGGGTGGTGAAAAACTGTTTTTT. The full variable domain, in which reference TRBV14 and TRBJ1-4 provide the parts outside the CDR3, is EAGVTQFPSHSVIEKGQTVTLRCDPISGHDNLYWYRRVMGKEIKFLLHFVKESKQDESGMPNNRFLAERTGGTYSTLKVQPAELEDSGVYFCASSPNGGGEKLFFGSGTQLSVL.

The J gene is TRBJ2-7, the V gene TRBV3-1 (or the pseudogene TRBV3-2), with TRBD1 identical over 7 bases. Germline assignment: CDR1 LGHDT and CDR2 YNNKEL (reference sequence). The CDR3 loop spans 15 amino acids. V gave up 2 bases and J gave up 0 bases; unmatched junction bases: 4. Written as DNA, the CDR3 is TGTGCCAGCAGCCAACAGGGACAGAGCTCCTACGAGCAGTACTTC. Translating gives CASSQQGQSSYEQYF.

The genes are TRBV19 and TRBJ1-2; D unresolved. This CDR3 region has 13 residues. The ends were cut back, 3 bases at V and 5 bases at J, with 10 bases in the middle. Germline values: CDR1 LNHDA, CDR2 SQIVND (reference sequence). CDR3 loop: CASSIPDHYGYTF. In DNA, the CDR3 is TGTGCCAGTAGTATTCCAGACCATTATGGCTACACCTTC.

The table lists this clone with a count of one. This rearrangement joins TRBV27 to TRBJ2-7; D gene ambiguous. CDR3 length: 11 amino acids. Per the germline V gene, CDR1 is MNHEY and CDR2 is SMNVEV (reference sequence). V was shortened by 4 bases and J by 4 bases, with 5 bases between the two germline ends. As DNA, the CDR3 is TGTGCCAGCAGTTCTTATTACGAGCAGTACTTC. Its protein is CASSSYYEQYF.

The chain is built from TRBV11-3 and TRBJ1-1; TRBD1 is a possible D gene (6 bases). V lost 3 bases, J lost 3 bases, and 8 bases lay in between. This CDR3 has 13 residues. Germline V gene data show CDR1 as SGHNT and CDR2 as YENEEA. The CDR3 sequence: CASSFNRDTEAFF. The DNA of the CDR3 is TGTGCCAGCAGCTTCAACAGGGACACTGAAGCTTTCTTT.

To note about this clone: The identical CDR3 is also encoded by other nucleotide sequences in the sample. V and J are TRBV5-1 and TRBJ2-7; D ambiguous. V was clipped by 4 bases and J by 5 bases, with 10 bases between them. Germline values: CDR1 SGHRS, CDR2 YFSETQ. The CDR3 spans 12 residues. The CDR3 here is CASSLGSHEQYF. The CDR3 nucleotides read TGCGCCAGCAGCCTTGGTAGCCACGAGCAGTACTTC.

Written as DNA, the CDR3 is TGTGCCAGCAGGGCGACAGGGGGTCATTCACCCCTCCACTTT. Protein product: CASRATGGHSPLHF. The rearrangement uses TRBV6-4 and TRBJ1-6; TRBD1 agrees at 9 bases. After removal of 6 bases from V and 8 bases from J, the junction contained 5 bases not matched to a gene. Germline CDR1 MRHNA, CDR2 SNTAGT. The CDR3 totals 14 residues.

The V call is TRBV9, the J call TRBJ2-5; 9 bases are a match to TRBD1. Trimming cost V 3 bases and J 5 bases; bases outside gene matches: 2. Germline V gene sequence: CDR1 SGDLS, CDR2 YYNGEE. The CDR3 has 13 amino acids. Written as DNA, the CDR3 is TGTGCCAGCAGCGCAGGGACAGGGGAGACCCAGTACTTC. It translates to CASSAGTGETQYF.

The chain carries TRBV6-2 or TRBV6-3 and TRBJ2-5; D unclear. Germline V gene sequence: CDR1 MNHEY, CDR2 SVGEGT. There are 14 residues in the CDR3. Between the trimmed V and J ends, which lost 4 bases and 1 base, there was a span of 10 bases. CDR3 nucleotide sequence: TGTGCCAGCAGTTCCCCCGGGTTCCAAGAGACCCAGTACTTC. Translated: CASSSPGFQETQYF.

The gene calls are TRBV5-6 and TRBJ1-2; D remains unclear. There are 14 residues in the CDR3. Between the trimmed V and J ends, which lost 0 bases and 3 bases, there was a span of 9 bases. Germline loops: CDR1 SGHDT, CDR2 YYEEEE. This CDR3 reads CASSLGSPYYGYTF. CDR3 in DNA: TGTGCCAGCAGCTTGGGGAGCCCTTACTATGGCTACACCTTC.

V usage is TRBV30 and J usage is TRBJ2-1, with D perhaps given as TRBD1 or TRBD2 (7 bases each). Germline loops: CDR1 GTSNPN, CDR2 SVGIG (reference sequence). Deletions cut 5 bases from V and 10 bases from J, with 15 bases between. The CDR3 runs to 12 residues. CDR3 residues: CAWAGGEREQFF. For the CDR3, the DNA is TGTGCCTGGGCAGGGGGGGAGCGGGAGCAGTTCTTC.

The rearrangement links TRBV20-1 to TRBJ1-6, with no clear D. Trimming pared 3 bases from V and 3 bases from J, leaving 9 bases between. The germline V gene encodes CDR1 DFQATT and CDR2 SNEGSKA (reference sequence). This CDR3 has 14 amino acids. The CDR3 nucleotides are TGCAGTGCTAGTCAGGTAGACTATAATTCACCCCTCCACTTT. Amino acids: CSASQVDYNSPLHF.

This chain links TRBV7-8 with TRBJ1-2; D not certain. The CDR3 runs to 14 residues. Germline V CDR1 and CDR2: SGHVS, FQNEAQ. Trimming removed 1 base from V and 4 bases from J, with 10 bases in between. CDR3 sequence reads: CASSLVLDGYGYTF. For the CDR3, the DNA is TGTGCCAGCAGCTTAGTTTTGGACGGCTATGGCTACACCTTC.

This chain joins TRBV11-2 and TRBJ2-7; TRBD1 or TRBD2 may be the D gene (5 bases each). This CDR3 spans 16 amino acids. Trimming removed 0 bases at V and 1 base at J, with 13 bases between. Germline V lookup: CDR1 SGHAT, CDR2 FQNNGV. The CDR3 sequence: CASSLDRGVVSYEQYF. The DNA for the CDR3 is TGTGCCAGCAGCTTAGACCGGGGCGTAGTTTCCTACGAGCAGTACTTC. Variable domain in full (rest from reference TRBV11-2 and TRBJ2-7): EAGVAQSPRYKIIEKRQSVAFWCNPISGHATLYWYQQILGQGPKLLIQFQNNGVVDDSQLPKDRFSAERLKGVDSTLKIQPAKLEDSAVYLCASSLDRGVVSYEQYFGPGTRLTVT.

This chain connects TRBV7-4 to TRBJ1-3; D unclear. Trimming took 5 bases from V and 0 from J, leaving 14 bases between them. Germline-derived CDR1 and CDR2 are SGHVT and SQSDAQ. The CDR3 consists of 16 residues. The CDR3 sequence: CASSPVRELSGNTIYF. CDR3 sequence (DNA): TGTGCCAGCAGCCCGGTCCGGGAACTCTCTGGAAACACCATATATTTT.

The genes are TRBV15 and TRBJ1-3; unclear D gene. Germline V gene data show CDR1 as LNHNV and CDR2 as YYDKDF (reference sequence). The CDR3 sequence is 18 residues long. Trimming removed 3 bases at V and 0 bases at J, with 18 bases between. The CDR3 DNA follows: TGTGCCACCAGCAGTCGCCTCAGGACCCTTAGCTCTGGAAACACCATATATTTT. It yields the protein CATSSRLRTLSSGNTIYF.

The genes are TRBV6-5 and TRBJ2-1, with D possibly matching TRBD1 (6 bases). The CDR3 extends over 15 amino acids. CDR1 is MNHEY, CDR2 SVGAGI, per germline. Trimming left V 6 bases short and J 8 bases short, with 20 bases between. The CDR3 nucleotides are TGTGCCAGCAGCCAATTGAACAGGGTGACGGATGAGCAGTTCTTC. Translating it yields CASSQLNRVTDEQFF.

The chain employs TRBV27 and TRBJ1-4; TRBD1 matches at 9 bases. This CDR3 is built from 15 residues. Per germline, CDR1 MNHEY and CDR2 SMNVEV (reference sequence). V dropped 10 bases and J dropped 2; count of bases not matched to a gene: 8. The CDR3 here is CATRDRASTNEKLFF. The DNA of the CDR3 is TGTGCCACCCGGGACAGGGCGTCTACTAATGAAAAACTGTTTTTT.